This record covers a single T cell receptor (beta chain). This specimen comes from a study of T cell responses to AZD1222 COVID-19 vaccine. Profiling relied on immunoSEQ multiplex PCR, and the TCRdb table lists in-frame clones only, not all of them. Among approximately 100,000 clones listed, approximately 88% were seen once. Germline V gene data show CDR1 as PRHDT and CDR2 as FYEKMQ (reference sequence). The V and J ends lost 0 bases and 8 bases respectively, with 11 bases between them. This CDR3 is 14 amino acids long. This material consisted of peripheral blood, taken on day 0 of MenACWY control vaccination. The sequence was obtained from an adult in good health. The V gene is TRBV13, the J gene TRBJ2-1; D is tentatively TRBD1 or TRBD2 (5 bases each). CDR3 sequence (DNA): TGTGCCAGCAGCTTAGGCAGGGTTAGCGATGAGCAGTTCTTC. This translates into CASSLGRVSDEQFF.